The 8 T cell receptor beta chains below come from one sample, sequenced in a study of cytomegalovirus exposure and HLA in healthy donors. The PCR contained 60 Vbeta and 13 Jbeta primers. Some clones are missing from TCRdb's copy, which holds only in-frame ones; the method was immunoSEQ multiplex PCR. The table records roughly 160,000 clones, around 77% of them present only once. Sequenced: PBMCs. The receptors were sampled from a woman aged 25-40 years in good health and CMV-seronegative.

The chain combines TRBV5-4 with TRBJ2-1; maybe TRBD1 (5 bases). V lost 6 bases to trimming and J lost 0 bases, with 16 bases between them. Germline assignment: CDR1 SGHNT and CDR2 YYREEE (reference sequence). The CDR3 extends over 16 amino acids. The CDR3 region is CASTAGGASSYNEQFF. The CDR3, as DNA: TGTGCCAGCACCGCAGGTGGGGCCAGCTCCTACAATGAGCAGTTCTTC. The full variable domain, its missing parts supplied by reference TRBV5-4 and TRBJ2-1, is ETGVTQSPTHLIKTRGQQVTLRCSSQSGHNTVSWYQQALGQGPQFIFQYYREEENGRGNFPPRFSGLQFPNYSSELNVNALELDDSALYLCASTAGGASSYNEQFFGPGTRLTVL.

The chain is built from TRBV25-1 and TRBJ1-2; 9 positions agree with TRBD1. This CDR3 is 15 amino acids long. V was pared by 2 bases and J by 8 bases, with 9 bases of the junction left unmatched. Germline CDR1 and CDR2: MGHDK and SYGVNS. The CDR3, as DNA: TGTGCCAGCAGTGAACTGCTTGGGACAGGGAGAGGCTACACCTTC. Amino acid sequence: CASSELLGTGRGYTF.

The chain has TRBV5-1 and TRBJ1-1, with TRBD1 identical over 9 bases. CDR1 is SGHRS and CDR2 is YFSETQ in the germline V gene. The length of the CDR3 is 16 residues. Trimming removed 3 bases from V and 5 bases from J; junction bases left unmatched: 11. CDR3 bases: TGCGCCAGCAGCTATTCTACCGGGACAGGGAAAACTGAAGCTTTCTTT. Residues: CASSYSTGTGKTEAFF. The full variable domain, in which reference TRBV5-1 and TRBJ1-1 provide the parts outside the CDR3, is KAGVTQTPRYLIKTRGQQVTLSCSPISGHRSVSWYQQTPGQGLQFLFEYFSETQRNKGNFPGRFSGRQFSNSRSEMNVSTLELGDSALYLCASSYSTGTGKTEAFFGQGTRLTVV.

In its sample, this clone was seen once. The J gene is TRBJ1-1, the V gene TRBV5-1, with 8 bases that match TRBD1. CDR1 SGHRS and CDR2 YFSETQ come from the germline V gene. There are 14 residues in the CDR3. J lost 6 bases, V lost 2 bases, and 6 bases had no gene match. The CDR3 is CASSLGQGGSEAFF. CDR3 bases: TGCGCCAGCAGCTTAGGACAGGGTGGCTCTGAAGCTTTCTTT.

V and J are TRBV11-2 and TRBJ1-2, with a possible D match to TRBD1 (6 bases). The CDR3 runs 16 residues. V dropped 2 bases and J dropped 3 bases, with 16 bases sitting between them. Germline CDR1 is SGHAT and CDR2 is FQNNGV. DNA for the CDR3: TGTGCCAGCAGCTTATGGGGGGGGCTGGCAGACTATGGCTACACCTTC. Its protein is CASSLWGGLADYGYTF.

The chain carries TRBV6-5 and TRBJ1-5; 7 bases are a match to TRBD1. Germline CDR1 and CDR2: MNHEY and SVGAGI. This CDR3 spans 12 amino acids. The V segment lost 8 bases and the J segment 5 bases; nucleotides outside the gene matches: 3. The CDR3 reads CASRRGDQPQHF. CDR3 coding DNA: TGTGCCAGCCGCAGGGGGGATCAGCCCCAGCATTTT.

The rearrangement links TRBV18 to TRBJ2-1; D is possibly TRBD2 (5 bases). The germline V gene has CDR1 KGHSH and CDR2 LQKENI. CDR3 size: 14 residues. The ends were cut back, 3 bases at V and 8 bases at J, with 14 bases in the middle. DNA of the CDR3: TGTGCCAGCTCACCTCGCACTAGTGTAGATGAGCAGTTCTTC. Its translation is CASSPRTSVDEQFF.

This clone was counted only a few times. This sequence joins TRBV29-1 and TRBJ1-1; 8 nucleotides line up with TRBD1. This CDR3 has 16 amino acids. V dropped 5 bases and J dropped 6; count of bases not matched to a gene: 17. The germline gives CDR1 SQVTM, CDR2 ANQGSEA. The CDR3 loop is CSVFGGPSDRGPEAFF. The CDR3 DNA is TGCAGCGTTTTTGGTGGTCCATCCGACAGGGGCCCTGAAGCTTTCTTT.